This T cell receptor (beta chain) derives from a study of a mutant IDH1 vaccine in newly diagnosed glioma. Study details: Earlier therapy was either radiotherapy, temozolomide, or both, and most got both.

This clone has just a few counts. The protocol was immunoSEQ multiplex PCR, while the TCRdb copy is restricted to in-frame clones and leaves out a portion. The data hold about 68,000 clones, with 79% observed a single time. V lost 0 bases and J lost 3, with 3 bases in between. From germline, CDR1 is ENHRY and CDR2 SYGVKD. The CDR3 runs to 12 residues. Documented time point: baseline, week 1 (first vaccination visit). The treatment: pre-vaccination baseline after standard-of-care therapy. Sequencing was performed on PBMCs, taken from a glioma patient treated with radiotherapy, temozolomide or both. The chain carries TRBV10-3 and TRBJ2-7; D is ambiguous. This receptor was identified in a man aged 50-59 years with glioma. CDR3 protein: CAISESIYEQYF. The CDR3 DNA is TGTGCCATCAGTGAGTCTATCTACGAGCAGTACTTC.